The clone carrying this T cell receptor (beta chain) was seen more than once but under ten times. At the DNA level, this CDR3 is encoded by other sequences in the same sample as well. This entry is derived from a study of CD8+ T cells in alopecia areata. Trimming cost V 0 bases and J 3 bases, with 9 bases left between them. The germline V gene encodes CDR1 MNHEY and CDR2 SVGAGI. The CDR3 covers 14 residues. Sequencing used cDNA as its template, made by extracting RNA and reverse transcribing it. Some clones are missing from TCRdb's copy, which holds only in-frame ones; the method was immunoSEQ multiplex PCR. The table lists 250,000 to 350,000 clones, around three fifths of them singletons, with 0.93% in the top ten. As to treatment: oral pan-JAK inhibitor, 5-10 mg twice daily.

This clonotype originated in a human donor with alopecia areata. This sequence joins TRBV6-5 and TRBJ2-7; TRBD2 might be the D (6 bases). The sequencing used CD4+ T cells sorted from blood, collected at roughly week 53, from a patient treated with tofacitinib. CDR3 coding DNA: TGTGCCAGCAGTTACTCGCGGGGTGGCTACGAGCAGTACTTC. Translation gives CASSYSRGGYEQYF.